This TCR beta chain was identified in a study of blood T cell repertoires in COVID-19. Study as a whole: Italy, Spain and the United States were the sources of the convalescent and acute COVID-19 samples.

TCRdb's table, derived via immunoSEQ multiplex PCR, lists solely in-frame clones and lacks some. Here the sample spans 250,000 to 350,000 clones, 86% being singletons. Germline V gene data show CDR1 as SGHTS and CDR2 as YDEGEE. The CDR3 has 16 amino acids. V lost 7 bases, J lost 0 bases, and 18 bases lay in between. The source of this sequence is a woman aged 25 to 39 with active or convalescent COVID-19. This chain links TRBV5-8 with TRBJ2-3; D may be TRBD1 (6 bases). Specimen: peripheral blood. CDR3 protein: CASPTQQGFSTDTQYF. The CDR3, as DNA: TGTGCCAGCCCGACTCAACAGGGATTCAGCACAGATACGCAGTATTTT.